This record concerns one T cell receptor beta chain sequence. Its antigen is currently unknown. This record comes from a study of vaccination and CD4 T cells after COVID-19. Study background: Cells were stimulated with overlapping spike peptides from SARS-CoV-2, HCoV-NL63, HCoV-OC43 and HCoV-229E.

Study outcomes and limitations: 304 of 307 vaccine-specific clones from convalescent patients were spike mono-reactive.

Treatment indicated: approximately 9-day PBMC culture with coronavirus spike peptide pools or control peptides (ViraFEST assay). Looked up from germline, CDR1 is SEHNR and CDR2 is FQNEAQ (reference sequence). The CDR3 has 18 amino acids. V dropped 4 bases and J dropped 1; count of bases not matched to a gene: 13. Once obtained from cultured CD4+ T cells, the DNA was sequenced using the Oncomine TCR Beta short-read assay. TCRdb re-called the PCR reads through MiXCR, storing one row per CDR3 protein. This table holds approximately 12,000 distinct CDR3 sequences, 40% to 50% found once. The receptor was isolated from a human donor who had recovered from COVID-19. Source material: CD4+ T cells from blood, cultured in vitro. This chain joins TRBV7-9 and TRBJ2-1, with 7 bases matching TRBD2. The CDR3 coding sequence is TGTGCCAGCAGCTCCGCCCGTAAGGGAGGGACTTCCTACAATGAGCAGTTCTTC. Its protein is CASSSARKGGTSYNEQFF.